These T cell receptor beta chains were read from a single sample in a study of T cell changes during pregnancy in multiple sclerosis. This table comes from immunoSEQ multiplex PCR, and its TCRdb copy is limited to in-frame clones, with some not included. The sample has 55,000 to 70,000 clones; 89% are singletons. The sample in question was peripheral blood, obtained in the first trimester of pregnancy. These receptors were collected from a female donor with multiple sclerosis, enrolled in a pregnancy study. Each CDR3 is given with its conserved first and last residue. D genes are given only for firm matches. The listing skips clone size in some rows; elsewhere it reads once, few, many or a size class.

J gene,clone size,V gene,D gene,CDR3 DNA,CDR3 protein
TRBJ2-3,-,TRBV28,-,TGTGCCAGCAGCACAAGCACAGATACGCAGTATTTT,CASSTSTDTQYF
TRBJ2-1,-,TRBV7-9,-,TGTGCCAGCAGCCTGGCCCATGAGCAGTTCTTC,CASSLAHEQFF
TRBJ2-3,-,TRBV5-6,TRBD1,TGTGCCAGCAGCCCGACAGGGTTCACAGATACGCAGTATTTT,CASSPTGFTDTQYF
TRBJ1-1,-,TRBV18,TRBD1,TGTGCCAGCTCACCCTTCCTTCCGGGACAGGAGATGAACACTGAAGCTTTCTTT,CASSPFLPGQEMNTEAFF
TRBJ2-1,-,TRBV18,TRBD2,TGTGCCAGCTCACCACAGCGACTAGCGGGAGGAGGCTCCTACAATGAGCAGTTCTTC,CASSPQRLAGGGSYNEQFF
TRBJ2-7,-,TRBV18,TRBD2,TGTGCCAGCTCAGATCCGACTAGCGGGAAAAGCTCCTACGAGCAGTACTTC,CASSDPTSGKSSYEQYF
TRBJ1-2,-,TRBV2,-,TGTGCCAGCATAAAGGACACCACCAACTTTGGCTACACCTTC,CASIKDTTNFGYTF
TRBJ2-7,-,TRBV27,TRBD2,TGTGCCAGCAGCATGATTAGCGGGCCGCCCTACGAGCAGTACTTC,CASSMISGPPYEQYF
TRBJ2-4,-,TRBV30,TRBD1,TGTGCCTGGAGCCCGGACAGGCTCAAAAACATTCAGTACTTC,CAWSPDRLKNIQYF
TRBJ2-1,-,TRBV7-8,TRBD2,TGTGCCAGCAGCTTTCGACTAGCGGGGGGGAATGAGCAGTTCTTC,CASSFRLAGGNEQFF
TRBJ2-1,-,TRBV7-9,TRBD1,TGTGCCAGCAGCCACAAAGCGAGGGGGCCGAATGAGCAGTTCTTC,CASSHKARGPNEQFF
TRBJ1-3,-,TRBV7-9,-,TGTGCCAGCAGCTTAATCCCCGCAGGGTCCGGAAACACCATATATTTT,CASSLIPAGSGNTIYF
TRBJ2-1,-,TRBV6-5,-,TGTGCCAGCAGTTACTCGAGGCTATCCTTGTACAATGAGCAGTTCTTC,CASSYSRLSLYNEQFF
TRBJ1-1,-,TRBV6-1,-,TGTGCCAGCAGTGTAGAGAACACTGAAGCTTTCTTT,CASSVENTEAFF
TRBJ2-1,once,TRBV4-3,-,TGCGCCAGCAGCCAAGCACCCGAGAATACAGGTGAGCAGTTCTTC,CASSQAPENTGEQFF
TRBJ1-1,once,TRBV12-5,TRBD1,TGTGCTAGTGGTTCACGGACAGGGCATCCTGAAGCTTTCTTT,CASGSRTGHPEAFF
TRBJ1-2,once,TRBV5-1,TRBD1,TGCGCCAGCAGCCCCCCCGGGACAGGGGACTATGGCTACACCTTC,CASSPPGTGDYGYTF
TRBJ2-3,-,TRBV6-5,-,TGTGCCAGCAGTTACTCGGGGGGGGCGGACACAGATACGCAGTATTTT,CASSYSGGADTDTQYF
TRBJ2-1,-,TRBV27,-,TGTGCCAGCAGTTTATGGCAGGGGAACAATGAGCAGTTCTTC,CASSLWQGNNEQFF
TRBJ2-1,-,TRBV11-3,-,TGTGCCAGCAGCTTAGCTAGGGGTGAGCAGTTCTTC,CASSLARGEQFF
TRBJ2-3,-,TRBV6-5,-,TGTGCCAGCAGTACTAAGGGGTTTAACACAGATACGCAGTATTTT,CASSTKGFNTDTQYF
TRBJ2-2,-,TRBV9,-,TGTGCCAGCAGCGAGGGGGGGCAGTACACCGGGGAGCTGTTTTTT,CASSEGGQYTGELFF
TRBJ2-7,-,TRBV6-5,-,TGTGCCAGCAAAACTAGATTAGGATTCGGCTACGAGCAGTACTTC,CASKTRLGFGYEQYF
TRBJ2-3,-,TRBV6-6,TRBD1,TGTGCCAGCAGTTTCGGGACAGGGCCAGATACGCAGTATTTT,CASSFGTGPDTQYF
TRBJ1-6,-,TRBV30,-,TGTGCCTGGACATATATACTTAATTCACCCCTCCACTTT,CAWTYILNSPLHF
TRBJ2-7,-,TRBV30,TRBD1,TGTGCCTGGAGACGCCAGGGGGTTTACGAGCAGTACTTC,CAWRRQGVYEQYF
TRBJ2-3,-,TRBV9,-,TGTGCCAGCAGCGTAGATTGGGGGGGGCCTGATACGCAGTATTTT,CASSVDWGGPDTQYF
TRBJ1-1,-,TRBV2,-,TGTGCCAGCAGTGTGACCCGGGGGGAGACTGAAGCTTTCTTT,CASSVTRGETEAFF
TRBJ2-1,-,TRBV5-6,TRBD2,TGTGCCAGCAGCTTGATACTAGCGCAGAGTCAGTTCTTC,CASSLILAQSQFF
TRBJ2-2,-,TRBV7-6,-,TGTGCCAGCAGCCTTCAGGGCGGGGAGCTGTTTTTT,CASSLQGGELFF
TRBJ1-6,-,TRBV7-9,-,TGTGCCAGCAGCTCCGAGGGGGTGCGGTCACCCCTCCACTTT,CASSSEGVRSPLHF
TRBJ1-2,-,TRBV19,-,TGTGCCAGTAGTATTCCCCCGACGGGTGGCTACACCTTC,CASSIPPTGGYTF
TRBJ2-3,-,TRBV5-1,TRBD1,TGCGCCAGCAGCGTGGAGACAGGGTGGAAGGCAGATACGCAGTATTTT,CASSVETGWKADTQYF
TRBJ2-3,-,TRBV10-3,TRBD2,TGTGCCATCAGCCCTCTGACTAGCGGTGAACGCACAGATACGCAGTATTTT,CAISPLTSGERTDTQYF
TRBJ1-2,-,TRBV7-9,-,TGTGCCAGCAGCTTAGAAGCTAAGGGAGTCGGTGGCTACACCTTC,CASSLEAKGVGGYTF
TRBJ2-7,-,TRBV11-3,-,TGTGCCAGCAGCTCGAAGACAGGAGTGGACGAGCAGTACTTC,CASSSKTGVDEQYF
TRBJ1-2,-,TRBV18,-,TGTGCCAGCTCACCACCAAGAGACAGGCTCTCCGTTGGCTACACCTTC,CASSPPRDRLSVGYTF
TRBJ2-6,once,TRBV18,TRBD1,TGTGCCAGCTCACAAGGGGGCCCTGGGGCCAACGTCCTGACTTTC,CASSQGGPGANVLTF
TRBJ2-7,few,TRBV18,TRBD1,TGTGCCAGCTCTCAAATGGGACAGGCCTCTTCCTACGAGCAGTACTTC,CASSQMGQASSYEQYF
TRBJ1-1,-,TRBV7-9,TRBD1,TGTGCCAGCAGCTTAGATGGACAGGGAAAGACTGAAGCTTTCTTT,CASSLDGQGKTEAFF
TRBJ1-2,-,TRBV14,TRBD1,TGTGCCAGCAGCCAAGTGGCCGACAGGGTGACCTACACCTTC,CASSQVADRVTYTF
TRBJ1-1,-,TRBV5-1,-,TGCGCCAGCAGCTTGGAGTCAGGGATTCGCACTGAAGCTTTCTTT,CASSLESGIRTEAFF
TRBJ2-7,-,TRBV5-1,-,TGCGCCAGCAAGGGGTATGGGGACGAGCAGTACTTC,CASKGYGDEQYF
TRBJ2-3,few,TRBV7-2,-,TGTGCCAGCAGCTTATCCCCGTTCAGTACGGGGGAACGCACAGATACGCAGTATTTT,CASSLSPFSTGERTDTQYF
TRBJ2-3,few,TRBV18,TRBD1,TGTGCCAGCTCACCTCGAGGACAGGGTAGCACAGATACGCAGTATTTT,CASSPRGQGSTDTQYF
TRBJ1-2,-,TRBV10-3,TRBD1,TGTGCCATCAGTGCCTCGACAGGGGAGGGCTATGGCTACACCTTC,CAISASTGEGYGYTF
TRBJ2-7,-,TRBV5-1,-,TGCGCCAGCAGCTTGGCGGGTCCGGGCTACGAGCAGTACTTC,CASSLAGPGYEQYF
TRBJ2-7,-,TRBV6-5,TRBD2,TGTGCCACCTCTAGCGGATTAGCCTACGAGCAGTACTTC,CATSSGLAYEQYF
TRBJ1-2,-,TRBV18,-,TGTGCCAGCTCACCAAACCCGTGGGGCGTCACACAACGTGGCTACACCTTC,CASSPNPWGVTQRGYTF
TRBJ1-6,-,TRBV19,TRBD1,TGTGCCAGTAGGGACAGGGTGGATAATTCACCCCTCCACTTT,CASRDRVDNSPLHF
TRBJ2-7,-,TRBV6-5,TRBD1,TGTGCCAGCAGTCCCCTAGGGACAGGCAGCGGCGAGCAGTACTTC,CASSPLGTGSGEQYF
TRBJ1-2,-,TRBV19,TRBD1,TGTGCCAGTAGTGAGACAGGGGCCATGGGCTATGGCTACACCTTC,CASSETGAMGYGYTF
TRBJ2-7,-,TRBV7-2,-,TGTGCCGAGGCTACATCCTACGAGCAGTACTTC,CAEATSYEQYF
TRBJ1-4,-,TRBV10-1,TRBD1,TGCGCCAGCACTGGAGAACGGGACAGGGAATTCGGCGAAAAACTGTTTTTT,CASTGERDREFGEKLFF
TRBJ2-1,-,TRBV30,-,TGTGCCTGGACGAGAACGGATGAGCAGTTCTTC,CAWTRTDEQFF
TRBJ2-1,-,TRBV4-3,TRBD1,TGCGCCAGCAGCCAGACCGACAGGGGCGCCTACAATGAGCAGTTCTTC,CASSQTDRGAYNEQFF
TRBJ1-5,-,TRBV7-2,TRBD1,TGTGCCAGCAGCTTCAAGGGGGCTGGAGAGCCCCAGCATTTT,CASSFKGAGEPQHF